A single sample gave rise to the 30 T cell receptor beta chains below, sequenced in a study of T-cell reconstitution after alpha-beta-depleted transplantation in children. As it was prepared, the TCRbeta library received unique molecular identifiers. TCRdb called the PCR reads again in MiXCR, with one record for every CDR3 protein. The repertoire has a few hundred thousand distinct CDR3 sequences, about a tenth of them found once; the top ten carry around 6.2%. The sequencing here drew on PBMCs from the stem cell graft donor, taken from the stem cell graft. The receptor set was obtained from a human donor who donated a stem cell graft to a child with acute lymphoblastic leukemia.

The chain carries TRBV20-1 and TRBJ1-2; a possible D gene is TRBD1 (5 bases). V was pared by 4 bases and J by 7 bases, with 19 bases between. Germline V lookup: CDR1 DFQATT, CDR2 SNEGSKA (reference sequence). The CDR3 extends over 14 amino acids. The CDR3 DNA follows: TGCAGTGCTATACGGGACGACAACTTTTCTGGCTACACCTTC. Translation: CSAIRDDNFSGYTF.

This clonotype was seen many times. V gene TRBV7-2 combines with J gene TRBJ2-1; D may correspond to TRBD1 or TRBD2 (5 bases each). Germline loops: CDR1 SGHTA, CDR2 FQGNSA. With 6 bases removed from V and 8 bases from J, the gap between germline ends came to 11 bases. The CDR3 runs 12 residues. The CDR3 protein is CASRMGVYEQFF. CDR3 bases: TGTGCCAGCAGAATGGGGGTTTATGAGCAGTTCTTC.

The table lists this clonotype with many counts. CDR3 nucleotides: TGTGCCAGCAGTTTGGGGGGGAACAATCAGCCCCAGCATTTT. It specifies CASSLGGNNQPQHF. This sequence joins TRBV12-3 or TRBV12-4 and TRBJ1-5; a weak D match, TRBD1 (5 bases). Trimming removed 3 bases from V and 3 bases from J, with 9 bases in between. The CDR3 consists of 14 residues.

This clonotype came up a few times. The chain has TRBV6-2 or TRBV6-3 and TRBJ2-5; D is ambiguous. V lost 6 bases to trimming and J lost 2 bases, with 16 bases between them. The CDR3 is 15 residues long. CDR1 and CDR2 from the germline V gene are MNHEY and SVGEGT. In DNA form, the CDR3 reads TGTGCCAGCAGCCCTGCTTTCGCCAGGCAAGAGACCCAGTACTTC. Its protein is CASSPAFARQETQYF.

The sample holds many counts of this clonotype. This chain connects TRBV24-1 to TRBJ2-2; unclear D gene. This CDR3 region has 12 residues. CDR1 is KGHDR, CDR2 SFDVKD, per germline. Trimming took 6 bases from V and 11 from J, leaving 12 bases between them. The CDR3 here is CATSLSGPELFF. The CDR3 region has the DNA TGTGCCACCAGTTTATCTGGACCTGAGCTGTTTTTT.

In this sample, this clonotype turned up many times. The V gene is TRBV24-1, the J gene TRBJ2-7, with D tentatively TRBD1 (6 bases). Trimming took off 4 bases at V and 2 bases at J, with 14 bases between the two ends. CDR1 and CDR2 (germline): KGHDR, SFDVKD. CDR3 length: 15 residues. This CDR3 is CATSDPTAGAYEQYF. The CDR3 DNA is TGTGCCACCAGTGACCCCACGGCAGGGGCCTACGAGCAGTACTTC.

Only a few counts were recorded for this clonotype. This chain joins TRBV7-2 and TRBJ1-2; 11 positions agree with TRBD1. The germline V gene has CDR1 SGHTA and CDR2 FQGNSA. This CDR3 region has 16 residues. Trimming cost V 5 bases and J 4 bases; bases outside gene matches: 9. The CDR3 spells CASSPSGTGGSYGYTF. CDR3 coding DNA: TGTGCCAGCAGCCCCTCCGGGACAGGGGGTAGCTATGGCTACACCTTC.

This clonotype has only a few counts. The rearrangement links TRBV4-2 to TRBJ2-2, with 9 bases that match TRBD2. The CDR3 has 18 residues. CDR1 LGHNA and CDR2 YNFKEQ come from the germline V gene. V lost 4 bases, J lost 5 bases, and 14 bases stayed unmatched. The CDR3 loop is CASSPGTSRGVRTGELFF. In nucleotides, the CDR3 is TGTGCCAGCAGCCCCGGGACTAGCAGGGGGGTGAGGACCGGGGAGCTGTTTTTT.

Points on this clonotype: A single base separates this from a much larger clone, so it may be a read error. The genes are TRBV14 and TRBJ2-1; TRBD1 or TRBD2 may be the D gene (5 bases each). Germline values: CDR1 SGHDN, CDR2 FVKESK. The CDR3 length is 15 residues. The CDR3 nucleotides are TGTGCCAGCAGCCAGATTGGGGGTGCCCATTCGGAGCGGTTCTTC. Its translation is CASSQIGGAHSERFF.

This clonotype has a count of ten or more. Compared with germline, one end of the junction differs, possibly owing to a read error. The rearrangement joins TRBV20-1 to TRBJ2-1; D unresolved. This CDR3 region has 12 residues. Germline V gives CDR1 DFQATT, CDR2 SNEGSKA (reference sequence). CDR3 region: CSASSGYIEQFF. CDR3 in DNA: TGCAGTGCTAGTAGTGGGTACATTGAGCAGTTCTTC.

This clonotype occurred many times. The chain couples TRBV7-9 to TRBJ2-7; 7 bases line up with TRBD1. J was trimmed by 8 bases and V by 5 bases; bases with no gene match: 9. Per the germline V gene, CDR1 is SEHNR and CDR2 is FQNEAQ (reference sequence). CDR3 size: 13 residues. CDR3 coding DNA: TGTGCCAGCAGCCGAGGAGAGGGGGCCAAGCAGTACTTC. It yields the protein CASSRGEGAKQYF.

In this sample, this clonotype turned up many times. The CDR3 DNA reads as TGTGCCATCAACCCCAACCCGGGCGGGGAGCTGTTTTTT. This sequence encodes CAINPNPGGELFF. This chain uses TRBV10-3 with TRBJ2-2, with D unclear. V was pared by 7 bases and J by 7 bases, with 13 bases between. The CDR3 has 13 amino acids. In germline, CDR1 is ENHRY, CDR2 SYGVKD.

The CDR3 bases are TGTGCCAGCAGCTTAGCGGGGACCCGTGAAGCTTTCTTT. Translating gives CASSLAGTREAFF. J is TRBJ1-1 and V is TRBV7-9; D might be TRBD1 (5 bases). Germline-derived CDR1 and CDR2 are SEHNR and FQNEAQ (reference sequence). The CDR3 runs to 13 residues. Between the trimmed V and J ends, which lost 0 bases and 7 bases, there was a span of 9 bases.

This clonotype was seen at least ten times. The chain employs TRBV3-1 and TRBJ2-1; no firm D call. CDR1 LGHDT and CDR2 YNNKEL come from the germline V gene (reference sequence). The length of the CDR3 is 12 residues. Deletions cut 4 bases from V and 6 bases from J, with 7 bases between. The CDR3 DNA reads as TGTGCCAGCAGCCCTGGGCCCAATGAGCAGTTCTTC. Protein: CASSPGPNEQFF.

The DNA of the CDR3 is TGTGCCAGCAGTGTGAGAGAGAAAAACTACGAGCAGTACTTC. It specifies CASSVREKNYEQYF. V usage is TRBV2 and J usage is TRBJ2-7; D uncertain. The germline V gene has CDR1 SNHLY and CDR2 FYNNEI. V was cut by 4 bases and J by 3 bases, with 13 bases left in between. This CDR3 has 14 amino acids. The full variable domain, with the rest looked up from reference TRBV2 and TRBJ2-7, is EPEVTQTPSHQVTQMGQEVILRCVPISNHLYFYWYRQILGQKVEFLVSFYNNEISEKSEIFDDQFSVERPDGSNFTLKIRSTKLEDSAMYFCASSVREKNYEQYFGPGTRLTVT.

The chain couples TRBV2 to TRBJ1-2, with 10 bases that match TRBD1. Germline CDR1 and CDR2: SNHLY and FYNNEI. The CDR3 spans 15 residues. After removal of 6 bases from V and 5 bases from J, the junction contained 9 bases not matched to a gene. DNA for the CDR3: TGTGCCAGCAGCCTTGACAGGGGGCTAGATTATGGCTACACCTTC. Translating gives CASSLDRGLDYGYTF.

This rearrangement joins TRBV20-1 to TRBJ2-7, with D possibly called TRBD1 or TRBD2 (6 bases each). The CDR3 length is 13 residues. Germline V lookup: CDR1 DFQATT, CDR2 SNEGSKA (reference sequence). V lost 5 bases to trimming and J lost 3 bases, with 14 bases between them. For the CDR3, the DNA is TGCAGTGCTGAGGGGGGCCGGCACTACGAGCAGTACTTC. Encoded protein: CSAEGGRHYEQYF.

This clonotype was seen at least ten times. The chain is built from TRBV20-1 and TRBJ2-7, with D unclear. V gave up 4 bases and J gave up 3 bases, with 13 bases separating them. Germline CDR1 reads DFQATT; CDR2 reads SNEGSKA (reference sequence). The CDR3 loop spans 13 amino acids. The CDR3 loop reads CSAKDGTHYEQYF. The CDR3 DNA reads as TGCAGTGCTAAGGATGGTACCCACTACGAGCAGTACTTC.

This clonotype occurred a few times. The CDR3 region has the DNA TGTGCCAGTACTTACCGGAGCGCGAACACCGGGGAGCTGTTTTTT. This sequence encodes CASTYRSANTGELFF. This chain joins TRBV19 and TRBJ2-2; no definite D call. CDR1 and CDR2 (germline): LNHDA, SQIVND (reference sequence). This CDR3 is 15 amino acids long. V was pared by 7 bases and J by 0 bases, with 12 bases between.

The gene calls are TRBV25-1 and TRBJ2-1; TRBD1 might be the D (5 bases). CDR1 and CDR2 (germline): MGHDK, SYGVNS. Trimming pared 7 bases from V and 9 bases from J, leaving 13 bases between. The CDR3 length is 12 residues. The CDR3 spells CASISHRSEQFF. The CDR3 DNA sequence: TGTGCCAGCATCTCGCACAGGAGTGAGCAGTTCTTC.

At least ten counts were recorded for this clonotype. The chain joins TRBV20-1 to TRBJ2-1; D tentatively reads TRBD1 or TRBD2 (5 bases each). Germline-derived CDR1 and CDR2 are DFQATT and SNEGSKA (reference sequence). The ends were cut back, 2 bases at V and 9 bases at J, with 14 bases in the middle. This CDR3 has 13 amino acids. CDR3 loop: CSARPPPGAEQFF. CDR3 coding DNA: TGCAGTGCTAGACCTCCCCCCGGGGCTGAGCAGTTCTTC.

This clonotype occurred a few times. A read error may produce the germline difference seen at one junction end. The V gene is TRBV20-1, the J gene TRBJ2-5; TRBD1 matches at 7 bases. The CDR3 is 14 amino acids. Germline V gene sequence: CDR1 DFQATT, CDR2 SNEGSKA (reference sequence). The chain's CDR3 is CSAVREGGQKTQYF. DNA of the CDR3: TGCAGTGCTGTCCGGGAAGGGGGCCAAAAGACCCAGTACTTC.

This clonotype came up many times. The chain couples TRBV7-2 to TRBJ2-7, with D uncertain. The CDR3 has 12 residues. In germline, CDR1 is SGHTA, CDR2 FQGNSA. Trimming left V 2 bases short and J 4 bases short, with 6 bases between. CDR3 amino acids: CASSLSGYEQYF. The CDR3 DNA sequence: TGTGCCAGCAGCTTATCGGGTTACGAGCAGTACTTC.

Many counts were recorded for this clonotype. The CDR3 DNA reads as TGTGCCTCGGGGGACCGCCCTATGGATACGCAGTATTTT. Translation: CASGDRPMDTQYF. The gene calls are TRBV15 and TRBJ2-3; weak D call: TRBD2 (6 bases). Germline V lookup: CDR1 LNHNV, CDR2 YYDKDF (reference sequence). V gave up 11 bases and J gave up 6 bases, with 18 bases separating them. The CDR3 sequence is 13 residues long.

This clonotype was found many times. The chain joins TRBV4-3 to TRBJ2-1; D is unresolved. CDR1 and CDR2 (germline): LGHNA, YSLEER. The V end lost 0 bases, the J end lost 4 bases, and 13 bases lay between the germline ends. CDR3 size: 16 residues. The CDR3 protein is CASSQDSRNSYNEQFF. DNA for the CDR3: TGCGCCAGCAGCCAAGATTCCCGGAACTCGTACAATGAGCAGTTCTTC.

This chain links TRBV20-1 with TRBJ2-1; 8 bases fit TRBD2. The V segment lost 5 bases and the J segment 3 bases; nucleotides outside the gene matches: 3. Germline V CDR1 and CDR2: DFQATT, SNEGSKA (reference sequence). There are 13 residues in the CDR3. This CDR3 reads CSAPGTSYNEQFF. DNA for the CDR3: TGCAGTGCTCCCGGGACTAGCTACAATGAGCAGTTCTTC.

The chain couples TRBV5-4 to TRBJ1-2, with a possible D match to TRBD1 (5 bases). V lost 0 bases and J lost 1, with 13 bases in between. CDR1 and CDR2 from the germline V gene are SGHNT and YYREEE (reference sequence). This CDR3 spans 16 amino acids. CDR3 residues: CASSLALGRNNYGYTF. The CDR3 DNA reads TGTGCCAGCAGCTTGGCCCTGGGACGGAATAACTATGGCTACACCTTC.

The J gene is TRBJ2-3, the V gene TRBV14; perhaps D is TRBD1 or TRBD2 (5 bases each). With 0 bases removed from V and 1 base from J, the gap between germline ends came to 11 bases. Germline assignment: CDR1 SGHDN and CDR2 FVKESK. This CDR3 comprises 16 residues. CDR3 sequence (DNA): TGTGCCAGCAGCCAAGAGAAGGGACCCCGCACAGATACGCAGTATTTT. Amino acid sequence: CASSQEKGPRTDTQYF.

This clonotype has only a few counts. V and J are TRBV20-1 and TRBJ1-4; D is uncertain. The CDR3 runs 13 residues. Trimming took off 6 bases at V and 8 bases at J, with 16 bases between the two ends. Germline V gene sequence: CDR1 DFQATT, CDR2 SNEGSKA (reference sequence). CDR3 region: CSAAGSKGEKLFF. CDR3 DNA: TGCAGTGCAGCCGGCTCAAAAGGGGAAAAACTGTTTTTT.

This clonotype turned up a few times. The chain couples TRBV7-6 to TRBJ2-7; 8 bases are a match to TRBD1. V dropped 2 bases and J dropped 7; count of bases not matched to a gene: 7. Germline loops: CDR1 SGHVS, CDR2 FNYEAQ. CDR3 length equals 14 residues. In DNA form, the CDR3 reads TGTGCCAGCAGCTTATCGGCAGGGGGCAGTGAGCAGTACTTC. Protein: CASSLSAGGSEQYF.